This TCR beta chain is drawn from a study of blood T cell repertoires in COVID-19. Overall study: Whether acute or convalescent, the COVID-19 samples came from the United States, Italy and Spain. From T cells, B-cell-depleted T cells, or PBMCs came the material, which was cDNA or gDNA.

In the authors' methods: Amplification of reference gene primers provided the estimated nucleated cell counts. Libraries were prepared by immunoSEQ multiplex PCR; TCRdb keeps only in-frame clonotypes and omits some of them. V and J calls and clone size are as listed in that table; D and trimming were resolved from the DNA. The sample includes about 200,000 clones, 89% of them seen just once. This CDR3 is built from 19 residues. CDR1 is SGHTA, CDR2 FQGNSA, per germline. V lost 5 bases, J lost 7 bases, and 18 bases stayed unmatched. This rearrangement joins TRBV7-2 to TRBJ2-1, with 12 bases identical to TRBD2. The receptor's source is a woman in her thirties or forties with acute or convalescent COVID-19. The sample was peripheral blood. In DNA, the CDR3 is TGTGCCAGCAGCGTTAGACTAGCGGGGGCACAACAAAAGACGAATGAGCAGTTCTTC. Its protein product is CASSVRLAGAQQKTNEQFF.